A selection of T cell receptor beta chains follows, all from one sample in a study of beta chain features in type 1 diabetes. Assay: immunoSEQ multiplex PCR; the TCRdb copy retains only in-frame clones and omits some. The table lists roughly 500,000 clones, about 32% of them singletons. Sequenced: naive CD4+ T cells from blood. All receptors derive from a man aged 18 to 30 in good health. Both conserved end residues are part of each CDR3. D genes are given only for firm matches. Expanded clones get a size class; other rows say once, few or many, or leave the size out.

D	V	size	J	CDR3	DNA
-	TRBV30	-	TRBJ2-3	CAWSAERPTDTQYF	TGTGCCTGGAGCGCGGAGCGCCCCACAGATACGCAGTATTTT
-	TRBV2	-	TRBJ2-5	CARGEAEETQYF	TGTGCCAGGGGGGAAGCCGAAGAGACCCAGTACTTC
TRBD2	TRBV4-3	-	TRBJ2-7	CASSARTSGSSYEQYF	TGCGCCAGCAGCGCCCGAACTAGCGGGAGCTCCTACGAGCAGTACTTC
TRBD1	TRBV10-3	-	TRBJ1-1	CAISQGGPGGYTEAFF	TGTGCCATCAGTCAAGGAGGTCCAGGGGGCTACACTGAAGCTTTCTTT
TRBD1	TRBV27	-	TRBJ2-2	CASSSPGQKNTGELFF	TGTGCCAGCAGTTCCCCGGGACAGAAAAACACCGGGGAGCTGTTTTTT
-	TRBV30	few	TRBJ1-5	CAWSVQGGQPQHF	TGTGCCTGGAGTGTACAGGGCGGGCAGCCCCAGCATTTT
-	TRBV7-7	-	TRBJ2-3	CASSLGRGNTDTQYF	TGTGCCAGCAGCTTAGGGCGGGGAAACACAGATACGCAGTATTTT
-	TRBV7-9	few	TRBJ2-1	CASSPGTYNEQFF	TGTGCCAGCAGCCCCGGGACCTACAATGAGCAGTTCTTC
-	TRBV30	few	TRBJ1-1	CAWTGRRPTEAFF	TGTGCCTGGACGGGGCGTCGGCCCACTGAAGCTTTCTTT
-	TRBV27	-	TRBJ2-7	CASSLSGRGEQYF	TGTGCCAGCAGTTTATCTGGCAGGGGCGAGCAGTACTTC
TRBD1	TRBV10-3	-	TRBJ1-4	CAISALTGSNEKLFF	TGTGCCATCAGTGCCCTGACAGGGTCTAATGAAAAACTGTTTTTT
-	TRBV6-1	-	TRBJ2-3	CASSDGGSTDTQYF	TGTGCCAGCAGTGATGGGGGGAGCACAGATACGCAGTATTTT
-	TRBV27	-	TRBJ2-1	CASSSRLTEQFF	TGTGCCAGCAGCTCAAGGCTGACTGAGCAGTTCTTC
TRBD1	TRBV7-9	-	TRBJ2-5	CASSFTGGQETQYF	TGTGCCAGCAGCTTCACAGGGGGCCAAGAGACCCAGTACTTC
-	TRBV10-3	-	TRBJ2-5	CATQSRRAQETQYF	TGTGCCACTCAAAGTCGGAGGGCACAAGAGACCCAGTACTTC
-	TRBV30	few	TRBJ1-3	CAWYRSSGNTIYF	TGTGCCTGGTACAGAAGCTCTGGAAACACCATATATTTT
TRBD2	TRBV7-2	few	TRBJ2-3	CASSPRRVSGRYSTDTQYF	TGTGCCAGCAGCCCCCGGCGTGTAAGCGGGAGGTACAGCACAGATACGCAGTATTTT
-	TRBV30	few	TRBJ2-2	CAWSPGQNTGELFF	TGTGCCTGGAGTCCGGGACAGAACACCGGGGAGCTGTTTTTT
TRBD1	TRBV7-2	-	TRBJ2-5	CASSQDRGETQYF	TGTGCCAGCAGTCAAGACAGGGGAGAGACCCAGTACTTC
TRBD1	TRBV28	-	TRBJ2-7	CASRGTGAYEQYF	TGTGCCAGCAGGGGGACAGGGGCCTACGAGCAGTACTTC
-	TRBV7-2	-	TRBJ2-5	CASSLRETRETQYF	TGTGCCAGCAGCTTACGGGAGACGCGGGAGACCCAGTACTTC
TRBD1	TRBV30	few	TRBJ2-7	CAWSGTVYSYEQYF	TGTGCCTGGAGCGGGACAGTATACTCCTACGAGCAGTACTTC
-	TRBV19	-	TRBJ2-7	CASRNPDTVYEQYF	TGTGCCAGTAGAAATCCGGACACCGTCTACGAGCAGTACTTC
-	TRBV30	once	TRBJ1-2	CAWRGDDYGYTF	TGTGCCTGGAGAGGGGACGACTATGGCTACACCTTC
-	TRBV28	few	TRBJ2-4	CASSLPVAKNIQYF	TGTGCCAGCAGTCTCCCGGTAGCCAAAAACATTCAGTACTTC
-	TRBV6-1	few	TRBJ2-1	CASSGLLYNEQFF	TGTGCCAGCAGCGGGCTGCTTTACAATGAGCAGTTCTTC
-	TRBV7-2	few	TRBJ2-3	CASSASTDTQYF	TGTGCCAGCAGCGCTAGCACAGATACGCAGTATTTT
-	TRBV4-1	few	TRBJ1-4	CASSPTRGVTNEKLFF	TGCGCCAGCAGCCCCACGAGGGGGGTAACTAATGAAAAACTGTTTTTT
TRBD2	TRBV27	-	TRBJ2-3	CASSPGGRGTDTQYF	TGTGCCAGCAGCCCGGGGGGACGAGGCACAGATACGCAGTATTTT
-	TRBV7-2	-	TRBJ2-3	CASSGGASGSTDTQYF	TGTGCCAGCAGCGGGGGGGCTAGCGGATCCACAGATACGCAGTATTTT
-	TRBV4-3	-	TRBJ2-1	CASSYGWPSYNEQFF	TGCGCCAGCAGCTACGGCTGGCCTTCCTACAATGAGCAGTTCTTC
TRBD1	TRBV9	few	TRBJ2-5	CASSVAPDRAETQYF	TGTGCCAGCAGCGTAGCTCCCGACAGGGCTGAGACCCAGTACTTC
-	TRBV11-2	once	TRBJ2-7	CASSLRATYEQYF	TGTGCCAGCAGCTTGCGGGCCACCTACGAGCAGTACTTC
TRBD2	TRBV30	-	TRBJ2-3	CAWSVQSGRGADTQYF	TGTGCCTGGAGTGTACAAAGCGGGAGGGGGGCAGATACGCAGTATTTT
TRBD2	TRBV7-2	-	TRBJ2-5	CASSPRSGGLFETQYF	TGTGCCAGCAGCCCCAGATCGGGAGGGCTGTTTGAGACCCAGTACTTC
-	TRBV7-9	few	TRBJ2-1	CASRPYLVSYNEQFF	TGTGCCAGCAGGCCCTACTTAGTCTCCTACAATGAGCAGTTCTTC
TRBD2	TRBV30	few	TRBJ2-7	CAWVLSGRAEQYF	TGTGCCTGGGTTCTTAGCGGGAGGGCCGAGCAGTACTTC
-	TRBV29-1	-	TRBJ2-3	CSVDSRARTDTQYF	TGCAGCGTTGACAGCCGGGCCCGCACAGATACGCAGTATTTT
-	TRBV7-9	-	TRBJ1-1	CASSQTRRMNTEAFF	TGTGCCAGCAGTCAAACACGGAGAATGAACACTGAAGCTTTCTTT
TRBD2	TRBV7-9	-	TRBJ2-1	CASSLEGLGYLEQFF	TGTGCCAGCAGCTTAGAGGGACTAGGATATCTGGAGCAGTTCTTC
TRBD1	TRBV5-1	-	TRBJ2-7	CASSTMTGSYEQYF	TGCGCCAGCAGCACGATGACAGGGAGCTACGAGCAGTACTTC
-	TRBV7-9	few	TRBJ2-3	CASSGDTQYF	TGTGCCAGCTCCGGAGATACGCAGTATTTT
TRBD2	TRBV5-1	few	TRBJ2-7	CASSFGAGDLYEQYF	TGCGCCAGCAGCTTCGGTGCGGGAGACCTCTACGAGCAGTACTTC
-	TRBV30	-	TRBJ1-2	CAWSVQAGLYGYTF	TGTGCCTGGAGTGTACAGGCCGGGCTCTATGGCTACACCTTC
-	TRBV15	-	TRBJ2-3	CATSRDWERVDTQYF	TGTGCCACCAGCAGAGATTGGGAACGAGTGGATACGCAGTATTTT